This TCR beta chain originates from a study of T cell responses to AZD1222 COVID-19 vaccine. Study findings and constraints: Donor demographics were predominantly white British with a female majority; clonal diversity may be underestimated. Per reports, nearly half of all spike-specific TCRs target regions that are unmutated in variants. At baseline, just 6 or 7 AZD1222 recipients tested seropositive.

Germline V gene sequence: CDR1 SQVTM, CDR2 ANQGSEA. The CDR3 has 13 amino acids. Losses at the gene ends were 8 bases for V and 6 bases for J; bases not matched to a gene: 8. Measured with immunoSEQ multiplex PCR; TCRdb has only the in-frame clones, and not every one. The table shows over 150,000 clones, with 80% to 90% occurring only once. Worth noting for this clone: Its target is not known.

Sequenced here: peripheral blood, sampled on day 0 of MenACWY control vaccination. The clonotype comes from an adult in good health. This chain connects TRBV29-1 to TRBJ2-1, with 9 bases fitting TRBD2. CDR3 protein: CSLTSGSFNEQFF. The CDR3 nucleotides are TGCAGCCTCACTAGCGGGTCGTTCAATGAGCAGTTCTTC.